Here is one T cell receptor beta chain with its context. Its matching antigen is unknown. This sample was taken from a study of Graves' ophthalmopathy and Graves' hyperthyroidism. Broader study findings: The model forecast ophthalmopathy progression, reaching roughly 64% sensitivity and 72% to 75% specificity. Most thyroid clonotypes with frequency above 0.001 were detected in blood too. In separating ophthalmopathy from stable hyperthyroidism, a 13-signature model achieved about 90% sensitivity and 81.08% specificity.

This CDR3 comprises 17 residues. V lost 3 bases and J 1 base, leaving 17 bases between the germline ends. CDR1 and CDR2 from the germline V gene are SGHNT and YYREEE (reference sequence). Researchers took RNA transcripts and amplified TCR beta CDR3 regions from them. The workflow started with a first-round RT-PCR run with HTBI primers and then moved on to a second-round multiplex PCR. TCRdb processed the multiplex PCR reads anew with MiXCR; each CDR3 protein has one entry. This sample has a few hundred thousand distinct CDR3 sequences, with roughly 39% found just once. The sample taken for sequencing was peripheral blood or thyroid tissue (not recorded which). V gene TRBV5-4 combines with J gene TRBJ1-3; D remains ambiguous. This receptor was taken from an adult man with Graves' hyperthyroidism. As DNA, the CDR3 is TGTGCCAGCAGCTATAGAGGGTTTCTCGATTCTGGAAACACCATATATTTT. This encodes CASSYRGFLDSGNTIYF.